This TCR beta chain came from a study of OX40 agonist ivuxolimab in advanced cancers. General study findings and limits: Clonal expansion was among the lowest in partial responders at 0.1-3.0 mg/kg, especially CD8+.

As to this clone: Its specificity is unknown.

Method: immunoSEQ multiplex PCR; TCRdb's copy keeps in-frame clones and lacks some. The sample shows just under 95,000 clones, 80% to 90% of them seen only once. The CDR3 sequence is 13 residues long. In germline, CDR1 is LNHDA, CDR2 SQIVND (reference sequence). The V and J ends lost 7 bases and 0 bases respectively, with 9 bases between them. The rearrangement uses TRBV19 and TRBJ1-1, with D hard to call. Sequenced here: CD4+ or CD8+ T cells sorted from blood, sampled in a trial of the OX40 agonist ivuxolimab. The receptor's source is an adult with an advanced solid tumor such as melanoma, head and neck, liver or kidney cancer. The CDR3 loop is CASIQNLNTEAFF. In DNA form, the CDR3 reads TGTGCCAGTATTCAGAACCTGAACACTGAAGCTTTCTTT.